Each of the 25 T cell receptor beta chains below was sequenced from the same sample in a study of post-analysis software for immune sequencing data. Study-wide findings and caveats: Higher frequency in patients than in controls was seen for roughly 5 TRBV segments, with TRBV5-6, TRBV5-1 and TRBV20-1 among them.

No antigens are known for them. cDNA libraries of TCR beta carried unique molecular identifiers. TCRdb reprocessed the PCR reads with MiXCR, giving one entry per CDR3 protein. The data hold 350,000 to 500,000 distinct CDR3 sequences, with 39% observed a single time. Input material: blood. These receptors all come from a girl aged 2-10 years with multiple sclerosis.

This sequence joins TRBV12-3 or TRBV12-4 and TRBJ1-1; D remains ambiguous. V lost 2 bases to trimming and J lost 4 bases, with 8 bases between them. The CDR3 length is 13 residues. The CDR3 nucleotides are TGTGCCAGCAGTTTACATGGGAGCACTGAAGCTTTCTTT. It yields the protein CASSLHGSTEAFF.

V usage is TRBV4-2 and J usage is TRBJ2-1; TRBD1 matches 10 bases. CDR3 length: 16 residues. The trim removed 4 bases at V and 0 bases at J, leaving 3 bases unmatched. CDR1 LGHNA and CDR2 YNFKEQ come from the germline V gene. The CDR3 DNA reads as TGTGCCAGCAGCCCACGGGACAGGGGCTCCTACAATGAGCAGTTCTTC. This translates into CASSPRDRGSYNEQFF.

This clonotype was counted a few times. V gene TRBV3-1 combines with J gene TRBJ1-5; perhaps TRBD1 as D (6 bases). The V end lost 4 bases, the J end lost 4 bases, and 11 bases lay between the germline ends. The CDR3 loop spans 14 amino acids. Germline V CDR1 and CDR2: LGHDT, YNNKEL (reference sequence). CDR3 sequence: CASSRTAGNQPQHF. The CDR3 coding sequence is TGTGCCAGCAGCCGGACAGCTGGAAATCAGCCCCAGCATTTT. Combining the CDR3 with reference TRBV3-1 and TRBJ1-5 gives the whole variable domain DTAVSQTPKYLVTQMGNDKSIKCEQNLGHDTMYWYKQDSKKFLKIMFSYNNKELIINETVPNRFSPKSPDKAHLNLHINSLELGDSAVYFCASSRTAGNQPQHFGDGTRLSIL.

V and J are TRBV20-1 and TRBJ2-1; D gene ambiguous. The V end was cut by 3 bases, the J end by 0 bases, with 9 bases between. CDR1 is DFQATT and CDR2 is SNEGSKA in the germline V gene (reference sequence). The CDR3 consists of 14 residues. The CDR3 here is CSASAISSYNEQFF. CDR3 nucleotides: TGCAGTGCTAGCGCAATAAGCTCCTACAATGAGCAGTTCTTC.

This clonotype has only a few counts. The chain uses TRBV12-3 or TRBV12-4 and TRBJ1-2, with unresolved D. The germline V and J ends were trimmed by 5 bases and 9 bases, with 16 bases remaining between them. CDR3 length equals 13 residues. The CDR3 is CASSPGADYSYTF. The CDR3 DNA reads TGTGCCAGCAGTCCGGGAGCTGATTATAGCTACACCTTC.

The DNA for the CDR3 is TGCAGCGTTGAGGTTTACCCCGGGGAACTGTTTTTT. Its protein is CSVEVYPGELFF. This chain uses TRBV29-1 with TRBJ1-4; the D is unclear. The V and J ends lost 3 bases and 12 bases respectively, with 14 bases between them. The CDR3 is made up of 12 amino acids. CDR1 is SQVTM and CDR2 is ANQGSEA in the germline V gene.

This clonotype came up once. This sequence joins TRBV20-1 and TRBJ2-3; D tentatively fits TRBD1 or TRBD2 (5 bases each). Germline CDR1 is DFQATT and CDR2 is SNEGSKA (reference sequence). The CDR3 spans 15 residues. The ends were cut back, 2 bases at V and 2 bases at J, with 14 bases in the middle. CDR3: CSARKREGPTDTQYF. CDR3 bases: TGCAGTGCTAGAAAGCGAGAGGGGCCCACAGATACGCAGTATTTT.

This clonotype has only a few counts. An end of the junction does not agree with germline; a read error may underlie this. The chain links TRBV6-2 or TRBV6-3 to TRBJ2-1; TRBD1 is a possible D gene (6 bases). The CDR3 has 15 amino acids. Germline V gives CDR1 MNHEY, CDR2 SVGEGT. In nucleotides, the CDR3 is TGTGCCGGCAGCGTATTGGACAGCGGCCAGGATGAGCAGTTCTTC. Its translation is CAGSVLDSGQDEQFF.

The chain employs TRBV7-2 and TRBJ2-5, with 7 bases aligning to TRBD2. Germline V gene sequence: CDR1 SGHTA, CDR2 FQGNSA. The CDR3 totals 15 residues. The junction had 3 bases not matched to a gene; V was cut back by 1 base and J by 1 base. CDR3 nucleotide sequence: TGTGCCAGCAGCTTAGTCAGGGAGGGCCAAGAGACCCAGTACTTC. Encoded protein: CASSLVREGQETQYF.

This clonotype appeared a few times. This chain joins TRBV5-6 and TRBJ2-1; no firm D call. The germline CDR1 and CDR2 sequences are SGHDT and YYEEEE. CDR3 length equals 13 residues. V was shortened by 4 bases and J by 8 bases, with 13 bases between the two germline ends. The CDR3 protein is CASSLLFRDEQFF. The CDR3 DNA follows: TGTGCCAGCAGCCTACTATTCCGGGATGAGCAGTTCTTC.

This rearrangement joins TRBV28 to TRBJ1-2; D ambiguous. V dropped 2 bases and J dropped 7 bases, with 11 bases sitting between them. CDR1 and CDR2 (germline): MDHEN, SYDVKM. The CDR3 loop spans 13 amino acids. CDR3 sequence reads: CASSLPWGSGYTF. In DNA, the CDR3 is TGTGCCAGCAGTTTACCCTGGGGAAGTGGCTACACCTTC.

This clonotype was found once. The chain recombines TRBV12-3 or TRBV12-4 with TRBJ1-1, with no clear D. This CDR3 spans 15 amino acids. Deletions cut 2 bases from V and 1 base from J, with 11 bases between. This CDR3 is CASSLHPATNTEAFF. In DNA, the CDR3 is TGTGCCAGCAGTTTACATCCGGCAACGAACACTGAAGCTTTCTTT.

The chain combines TRBV28 with TRBJ2-4; 8 bases fit TRBD1. The better agreement between TRBJ2-7 and the DNA end casts doubt on the J call. This CDR3 contains 15 residues. Looked up from germline, CDR1 is MDHEN and CDR2 is SYDVKM. In nucleotides, the CDR3 is TGTGCCAGCAGGTCAGGGGGCTCCCACTCCTACGAGCAGTACTTC. Its translation: CASRSGGSHSYEQYF.

This clonotype has only a few counts. The gene calls are TRBV7-2 and TRBJ2-1, with 8 bases lining up with TRBD2. The V gene end was trimmed by 2 bases and the J gene end by 0 bases; junction bases not matched to a gene: 3. This CDR3 has 16 residues. Germline CDR1 reads SGHTA; CDR2 reads FQGNSA. The CDR3 coding sequence is TGTGCCAGCAGCTTATGGGCGGGAGGCTCCTACAATGAGCAGTTCTTC. It is translated as CASSLWAGGSYNEQFF.

About this clonotype itself: Mismatch with germline at one junction end may stem from a read error. This rearrangement joins TRBV7-9 to TRBJ1-2; D not certain. The CDR3 has 12 amino acids. CDR1 is SEHNR and CDR2 is FQNEAQ in the germline V gene (reference sequence). CDR3: CASTLKGYGYTF. The DNA of the CDR3 is TGTGCCAGCACCTTAAAGGGCTATGGCTACACCTTC.

The chain joins TRBV10-3 to TRBJ2-1; no clear D gene. This CDR3 region has 12 residues. From germline, CDR1 is ENHRY and CDR2 SYGVKD. Trimming pared 2 bases from V and 12 bases from J, leaving 11 bases between. In DNA, the CDR3 is TGTGCCATCAGTGAGGTGGGCGTGTGGCAGTTCTTC. Protein product: CAISEVGVWQFF.

This chain links TRBV6-5 with TRBJ1-1; 12 bases are shared with TRBD1. This CDR3 is built from 15 residues. Germline-derived CDR1 and CDR2 are MNHEY and SVGAGI. With V trimmed by 4 bases and J by 9 bases, 9 bases remained unmatched. Written as DNA, the CDR3 is TGTGCCAGCAGTTCTGCCGGGACAGGGGGCGCGAAAGCTTTCTTT. Its translation: CASSSAGTGGAKAFF.

The chain has TRBV27 and TRBJ2-7; 8 bases fit TRBD2. The end of the DNA is better explained by TRBJ2-5, so the J call may be wrong. There are 14 residues in the CDR3. Germline loops: CDR1 MNHEY, CDR2 SMNVEV (reference sequence). DNA for the CDR3: TGTGCCAGCAGTACACGGGGGGGGAGAGAGACCCAGTACTTC. Its translation is CASSTRGGRETQYF.

The sample holds one count of this clonotype. The chain combines TRBV4-1 with TRBJ1-1; weak D call: TRBD1 (6 bases). Trimming took off 2 bases at V and 0 bases at J, with 16 bases between the two ends. CDR1 MGHRA and CDR2 YSYEKL come from the germline V gene. The CDR3 loop spans 17 amino acids. The CDR3 loop reads CASSQQLPGQLNTEAFF. Written as DNA, the CDR3 is TGCGCCAGCAGCCAACAGCTTCCGGGACAACTGAACACTGAAGCTTTCTTT.

This clonotype was observed a few times. The chain employs TRBV29-1 and TRBJ2-1; no clear D. The CDR3 is 13 residues long. Germline V gene data show CDR1 as SQVTM and CDR2 as ANQGSEA. Between the trimmed V and J ends, which lost 1 base and 6 bases, there was a span of 10 bases. CDR3: CSVEVSDFNEQFF. In DNA, the CDR3 is TGCAGCGTTGAAGTGTCCGACTTCAATGAGCAGTTCTTC.

In this sample, this clonotype turned up a few times. The chain has TRBV11-2 and TRBJ2-5; tentatively, D is TRBD1 (6 bases). In germline, CDR1 is SGHAT, CDR2 FQNNGV. The CDR3 covers 14 residues. Trimming cost V 5 bases and J 5 bases, with 15 bases left between them. CDR3 in amino acids: CASSLMGASETQYF. Here the CDR3 DNA reads TGTGCCAGCAGCCTCATGGGGGCTAGCGAGACCCAGTACTTC. The variable domain in full, with the rest retrieved from reference TRBV11-2 and TRBJ2-5, is EAGVAQSPRYKIIEKRQSVAFWCNPISGHATLYWYQQILGQGPKLLIQFQNNGVVDDSQLPKDRFSAERLKGVDSTLKIQPAKLEDSAVYLCASSLMGASETQYFGPGTRLLVL.

V is TRBV6-7 and J is TRBJ2-7; 11 nucleotides line up with TRBD2. TRBV6-7 is designated an ORF whose function remains uncertain. Trimming took 5 bases from V and 5 from J; bases not matched to a gene: 5. The CDR3 sequence is 14 residues long. The DNA for the CDR3 is TGTGCCAGCAGTCCGACTAGCGGGACCCACGAGCAGTACTTC. This codes for CASSPTSGTHEQYF.

CDR3 in DNA: TGTGCCAGCAGTGGGGCTAGACTAAGTGGCTACACCTTC. It encodes CASSGARLSGYTF. The J gene is TRBJ1-2, the V gene TRBV27, with TRBD1 as a possible D gene (5 bases). This CDR3 is 13 amino acids long. V lost 5 bases, J lost 7 bases, and 14 bases lay in between. Germline V CDR1 and CDR2: MNHEY, SMNVEV (reference sequence).

This clonotype has just a few counts. The chain employs TRBV20-1 and TRBJ2-1; 10 bases line up with TRBD2. J was trimmed by 0 bases and V by 6 bases; bases with no gene match: 8. Germline assignment: CDR1 DFQATT and CDR2 SNEGSKA (reference sequence). The CDR3 runs 16 residues. The CDR3 DNA is TGCAGTGCGCCACCCCTAGCGGGAGTCTCCTACAATGAGCAGTTCTTC. Translating gives CSAPPLAGVSYNEQFF.

V and J are TRBV20-1 and TRBJ2-7, with D tentatively TRBD2 (6 bases). Germline V gene lookup returns CDR1 DFQATT and CDR2 SNEGSKA (reference sequence). The CDR3 totals 13 residues. With 1 base removed from V and 10 bases from J, the gap between germline ends came to 17 bases. CDR3 DNA sequence: TGCAGTGCTAGAGTGGGGAGGTCGGGGTATCAGTACTTC. Translation gives CSARVGRSGYQYF.